This T cell receptor beta chain was identified in a study of PD-L1 blockade in urothelial cancer. Study-level information: In the patient group, about 90% of the roughly 30 were males with bladder-origin urothelial cancer. Blood was subjected to analysis at 3 weeks (second dose) and 6 weeks following treatment start. The study recovered a median of around 140,000 T cells per blood sample.

Time point here: peripheral blood 6 weeks after treatment start. After removal of 2 bases from V and 2 bases from J, the junction contained 3 bases not matched to a gene. CDR1 MNHEY and CDR2 SVGAGI come from the germline V gene. The CDR3 is 15 residues long. Remarks on this clone: Its antigen is undetermined.

Study-level points and caveats: At the 3-week point, tumor-associated blood clones expanded more in durable-benefit patients.

TCRdb's table, derived via immunoSEQ multiplex PCR, lists solely in-frame clones and lacks some. The table includes around 38,000 clones, about 86% detected once. This rearrangement joins TRBV6-5 to TRBJ2-7; 10 bases fit TRBD1. The clonotype was recovered from a man in his 60s with urothelial cancer. The material was PBMCs, obtained around atezolizumab (anti-PD-L1) treatment. The CDR3 loop is CASSYRGTGAYEQYF. The CDR3 DNA reads as TGTGCCAGCAGTTACAGGGGGACAGGGGCCTACGAGCAGTACTTC.